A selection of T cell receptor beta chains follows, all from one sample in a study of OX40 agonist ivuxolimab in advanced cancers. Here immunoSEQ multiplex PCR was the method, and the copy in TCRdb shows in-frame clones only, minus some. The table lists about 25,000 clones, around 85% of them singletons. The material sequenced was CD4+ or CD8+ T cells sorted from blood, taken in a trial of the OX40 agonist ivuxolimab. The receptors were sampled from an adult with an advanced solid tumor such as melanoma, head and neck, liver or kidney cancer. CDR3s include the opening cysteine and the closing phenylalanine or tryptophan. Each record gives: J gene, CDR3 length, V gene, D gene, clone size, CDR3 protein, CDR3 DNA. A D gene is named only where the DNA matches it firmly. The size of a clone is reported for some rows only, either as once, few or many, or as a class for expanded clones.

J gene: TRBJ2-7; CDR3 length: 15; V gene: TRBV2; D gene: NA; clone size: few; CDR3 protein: CASSESQGLQYEQYF; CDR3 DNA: TGTGCCAGCAGTGAATCCCAGGGCTTGCAGTACGAGCAGTACTTC
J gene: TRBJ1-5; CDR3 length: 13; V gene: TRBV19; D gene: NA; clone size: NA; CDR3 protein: CATQWGGNQPQHF; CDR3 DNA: TGTGCCACCCAATGGGGGGGCAATCAGCCCCAGCATTTT
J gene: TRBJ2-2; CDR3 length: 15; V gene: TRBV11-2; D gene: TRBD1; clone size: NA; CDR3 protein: CASSSRDRESGELFF; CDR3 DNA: TGTGCCAGCAGCTCCCGGGACAGGGAGTCCGGGGAGCTGTTTTTT
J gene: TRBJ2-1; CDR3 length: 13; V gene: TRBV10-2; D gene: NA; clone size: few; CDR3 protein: CASSEKEAHLQFF; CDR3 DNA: TGCGCCAGCAGTGAGAAGGAGGCCCACCTGCAGTTCTTC
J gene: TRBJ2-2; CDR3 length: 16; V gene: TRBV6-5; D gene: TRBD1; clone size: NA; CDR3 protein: CASSYFPGQGGGELFF; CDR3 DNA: TGTGCCAGCAGTTACTTTCCGGGACAGGGAGGCGGGGAGCTGTTTTTT
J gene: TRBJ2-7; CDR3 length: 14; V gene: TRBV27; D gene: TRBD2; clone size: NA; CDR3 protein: CASSLYGGAHEQYF; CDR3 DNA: TGTGCCAGCAGTTTATACGGGGGGGCTCACGAGCAGTACTTC
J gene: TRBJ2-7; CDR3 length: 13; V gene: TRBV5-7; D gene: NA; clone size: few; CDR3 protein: CASSPPLSYEQYF; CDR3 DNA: TGTGCCAGCAGCCCCCCACTGTCCTACGAGCAGTACTTC
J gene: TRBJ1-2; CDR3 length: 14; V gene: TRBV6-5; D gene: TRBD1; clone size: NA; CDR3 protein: CASSYGAGGEGYTF; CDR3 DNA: TGTGCCAGCAGTTATGGTGCAGGGGGAGAGGGCTACACCTTC
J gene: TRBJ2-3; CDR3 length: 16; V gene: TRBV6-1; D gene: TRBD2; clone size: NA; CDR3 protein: CASSGPPGGGTDTQYF; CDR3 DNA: TGTGCCAGCAGTGGTCCCCCCGGGGGGGGCACAGATACGCAGTATTTT
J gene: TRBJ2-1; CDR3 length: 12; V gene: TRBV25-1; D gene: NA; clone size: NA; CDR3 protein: CASSAWDNEQFF; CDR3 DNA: TGTGCCAGCAGTGCGTGGGACAATGAGCAGTTCTTC
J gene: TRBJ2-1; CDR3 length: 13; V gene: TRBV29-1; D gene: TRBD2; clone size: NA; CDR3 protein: CSVEQREGNEQFF; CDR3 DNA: TGCAGCGTTGAACAGCGGGAGGGCAATGAGCAGTTCTTC
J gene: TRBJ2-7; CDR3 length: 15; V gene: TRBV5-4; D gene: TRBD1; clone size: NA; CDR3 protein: CASSQGQGPIYEQYF; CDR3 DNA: TGTGCCAGCAGCCAGGGACAGGGACCCATCTACGAGCAGTACTTC
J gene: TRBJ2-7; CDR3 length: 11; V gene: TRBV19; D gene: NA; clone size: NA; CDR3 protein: CAVGQSYEQYF; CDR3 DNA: TGTGCGGTAGGACAGAGCTACGAGCAGTACTTC
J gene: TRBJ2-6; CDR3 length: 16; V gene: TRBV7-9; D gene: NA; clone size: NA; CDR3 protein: CASSPSDTSGANVLTF; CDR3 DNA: TGTGCCAGCAGCCCGTCGGACACCTCTGGGGCCAACGTCCTGACTTTC
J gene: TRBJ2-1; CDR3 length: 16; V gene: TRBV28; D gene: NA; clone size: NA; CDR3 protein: CASSPSVPSSYNEQFF; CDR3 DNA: TGTGCCAGCAGCCCTAGCGTCCCCAGCTCCTACAATGAGCAGTTCTTC
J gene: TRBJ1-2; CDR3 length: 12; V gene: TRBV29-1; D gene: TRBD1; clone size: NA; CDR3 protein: CSADRGALGYTF; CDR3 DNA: TGCAGCGCAGACAGGGGAGCCCTAGGCTACACCTTC
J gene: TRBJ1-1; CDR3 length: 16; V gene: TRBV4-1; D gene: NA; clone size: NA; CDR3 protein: CASSQEFQGPGTEAFF; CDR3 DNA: TGCGCCAGCAGCCAAGAGTTTCAGGGTCCGGGCACTGAAGCTTTCTTT
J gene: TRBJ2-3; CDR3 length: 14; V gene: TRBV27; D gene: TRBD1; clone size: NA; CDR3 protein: CASSWAGGADTQYF; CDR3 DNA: TGTGCCAGCAGTTGGGCAGGGGGCGCAGATACGCAGTATTTT
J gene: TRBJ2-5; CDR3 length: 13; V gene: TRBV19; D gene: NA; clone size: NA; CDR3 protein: CASRANWERPQYF; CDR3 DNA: TGTGCCAGTAGGGCGAACTGGGAGAGACCCCAGTACTTC
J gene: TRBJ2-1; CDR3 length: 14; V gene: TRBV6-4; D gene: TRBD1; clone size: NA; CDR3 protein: CASSDGTGENEQFF; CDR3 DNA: TGTGCCAGCAGTGATGGGACAGGGGAAAATGAGCAGTTCTTC
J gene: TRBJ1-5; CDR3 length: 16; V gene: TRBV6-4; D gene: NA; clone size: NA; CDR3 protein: CASSAPEGQVGQPQHF; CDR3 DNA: TGTGCCAGCAGTGCCCCTGAAGGGCAGGTCGGGCAGCCCCAGCATTTT
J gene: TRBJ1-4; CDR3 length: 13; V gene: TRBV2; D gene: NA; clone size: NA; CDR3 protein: CASSVAGREKLFF; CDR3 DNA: TGTGCCAGCAGTGTCGCAGGGCGGGAAAAACTGTTTTTT
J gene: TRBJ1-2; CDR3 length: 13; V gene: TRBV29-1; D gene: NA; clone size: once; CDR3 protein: CSVVSPVNYGYTF; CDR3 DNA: TGCAGCGTTGTTTCCCCTGTTAACTATGGCTACACCTTC
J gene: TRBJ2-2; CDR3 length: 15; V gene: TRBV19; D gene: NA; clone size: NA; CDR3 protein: CASSMWSGLTGELFF; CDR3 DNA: TGTGCCAGTAGTATGTGGTCGGGACTCACCGGGGAGCTGTTTTTT
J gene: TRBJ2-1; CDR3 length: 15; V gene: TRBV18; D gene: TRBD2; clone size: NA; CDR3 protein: CASSPGREGLGEQFF; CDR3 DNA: TGTGCCAGCTCACCGGGGAGGGAGGGCCTTGGTGAGCAGTTCTTC
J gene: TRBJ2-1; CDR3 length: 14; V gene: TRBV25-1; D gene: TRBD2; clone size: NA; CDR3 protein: CASTHSGTYNEQFF; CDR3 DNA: TGTGCCAGCACCCATAGCGGGACCTACAATGAGCAGTTCTTC
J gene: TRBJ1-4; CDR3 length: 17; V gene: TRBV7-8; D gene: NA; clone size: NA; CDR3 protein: CASSFRQLGVVDEKLFF; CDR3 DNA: TGTGCCAGCAGCTTTAGACAGCTGGGCGTCGTAGACGAAAAACTGTTTTTT
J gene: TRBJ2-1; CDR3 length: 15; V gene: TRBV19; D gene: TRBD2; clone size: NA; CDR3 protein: CASRILAGGYNEQFF; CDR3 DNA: TGTGCCAGTAGGATTCTAGCGGGAGGTTACAATGAGCAGTTCTTC
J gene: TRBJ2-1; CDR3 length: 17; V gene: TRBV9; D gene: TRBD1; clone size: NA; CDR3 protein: CASSVDPGTGVLNEQFF; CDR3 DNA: TGTGCCAGCAGCGTAGACCCCGGGACAGGGGTTTTGAATGAGCAGTTCTTC
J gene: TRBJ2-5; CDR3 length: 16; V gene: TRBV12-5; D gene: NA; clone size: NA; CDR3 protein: CASGLVHSEGRETQYF; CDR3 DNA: TGTGCTAGTGGTTTGGTACATTCGGAAGGTAGAGAGACCCAGTACTTC
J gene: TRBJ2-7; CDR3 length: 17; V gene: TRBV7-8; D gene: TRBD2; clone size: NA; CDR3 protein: CASSTHGLAGGLYEQYF; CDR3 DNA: TGTGCCAGCAGCACCCACGGTCTAGCGGGAGGACTATACGAGCAGTACTTC
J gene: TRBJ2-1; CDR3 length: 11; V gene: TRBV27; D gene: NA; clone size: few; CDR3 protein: CASSLSDEQFF; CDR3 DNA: TGTGCCAGCAGTTTAAGTGATGAGCAGTTCTTC
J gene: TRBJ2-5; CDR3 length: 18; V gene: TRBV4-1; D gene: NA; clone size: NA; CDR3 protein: CASSQGPPGGGRVGTQYF; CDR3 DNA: TGCGCCAGCAGCCAAGGCCCCCCGGGGGGCGGCCGGGTCGGGACCCAGTACTTC
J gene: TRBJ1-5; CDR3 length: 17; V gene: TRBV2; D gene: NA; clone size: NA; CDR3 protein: CASSAFGGTYRNQPQHF; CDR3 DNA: TGTGCCAGCAGTGCCTTTGGGGGAACCTATCGCAATCAGCCCCAGCATTTT
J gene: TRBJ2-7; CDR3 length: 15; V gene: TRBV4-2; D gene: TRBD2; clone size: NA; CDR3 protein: CASSQVRAGVHEQYF; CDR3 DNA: TGTGCCAGCAGCCAAGTTCGAGCGGGAGTCCACGAGCAGTACTTC
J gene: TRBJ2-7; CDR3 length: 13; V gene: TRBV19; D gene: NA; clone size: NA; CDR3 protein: CASGLGNDYEQYF; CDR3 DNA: TGTGCCAGCGGACTCGGGAACGATTACGAGCAGTACTTC
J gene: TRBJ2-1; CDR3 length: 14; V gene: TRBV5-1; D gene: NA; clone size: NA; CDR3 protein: CASSPTGLYNEQFF; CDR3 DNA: TGCGCCAGCAGCCCAACAGGGCTGTACAATGAGCAGTTCTTC
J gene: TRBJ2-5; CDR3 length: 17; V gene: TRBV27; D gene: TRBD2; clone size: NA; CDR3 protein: CASSLSGLAGGQETQYF; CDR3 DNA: TGTGCCAGCAGTTTATCGGGACTAGCGGGCGGACAAGAGACCCAGTACTTC
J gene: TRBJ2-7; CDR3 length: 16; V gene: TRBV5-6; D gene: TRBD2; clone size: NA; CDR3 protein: CASSLWLAGGIYEQYF; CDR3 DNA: TGTGCCAGCAGCTTGTGGCTAGCGGGAGGAATTTACGAGCAGTACTTC
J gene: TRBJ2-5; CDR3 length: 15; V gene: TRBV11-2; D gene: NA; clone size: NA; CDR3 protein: CASSLVGGAQETQYF; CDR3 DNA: TGTGCCAGCAGCTTAGTTGGGGGGGCCCAAGAGACCCAGTACTTC
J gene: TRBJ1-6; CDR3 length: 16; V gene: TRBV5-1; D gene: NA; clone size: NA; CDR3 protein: CASSQDTSSYNSPLHF; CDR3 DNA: TGCGCCAGCAGCCAGGACACGAGCTCCTATAATTCACCCCTCCACTTT
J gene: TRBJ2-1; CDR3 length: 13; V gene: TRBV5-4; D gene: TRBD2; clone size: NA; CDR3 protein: CASSPGTSDEQFF; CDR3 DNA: TGTGCCAGCAGCCCCGGGACTAGCGATGAGCAGTTCTTC